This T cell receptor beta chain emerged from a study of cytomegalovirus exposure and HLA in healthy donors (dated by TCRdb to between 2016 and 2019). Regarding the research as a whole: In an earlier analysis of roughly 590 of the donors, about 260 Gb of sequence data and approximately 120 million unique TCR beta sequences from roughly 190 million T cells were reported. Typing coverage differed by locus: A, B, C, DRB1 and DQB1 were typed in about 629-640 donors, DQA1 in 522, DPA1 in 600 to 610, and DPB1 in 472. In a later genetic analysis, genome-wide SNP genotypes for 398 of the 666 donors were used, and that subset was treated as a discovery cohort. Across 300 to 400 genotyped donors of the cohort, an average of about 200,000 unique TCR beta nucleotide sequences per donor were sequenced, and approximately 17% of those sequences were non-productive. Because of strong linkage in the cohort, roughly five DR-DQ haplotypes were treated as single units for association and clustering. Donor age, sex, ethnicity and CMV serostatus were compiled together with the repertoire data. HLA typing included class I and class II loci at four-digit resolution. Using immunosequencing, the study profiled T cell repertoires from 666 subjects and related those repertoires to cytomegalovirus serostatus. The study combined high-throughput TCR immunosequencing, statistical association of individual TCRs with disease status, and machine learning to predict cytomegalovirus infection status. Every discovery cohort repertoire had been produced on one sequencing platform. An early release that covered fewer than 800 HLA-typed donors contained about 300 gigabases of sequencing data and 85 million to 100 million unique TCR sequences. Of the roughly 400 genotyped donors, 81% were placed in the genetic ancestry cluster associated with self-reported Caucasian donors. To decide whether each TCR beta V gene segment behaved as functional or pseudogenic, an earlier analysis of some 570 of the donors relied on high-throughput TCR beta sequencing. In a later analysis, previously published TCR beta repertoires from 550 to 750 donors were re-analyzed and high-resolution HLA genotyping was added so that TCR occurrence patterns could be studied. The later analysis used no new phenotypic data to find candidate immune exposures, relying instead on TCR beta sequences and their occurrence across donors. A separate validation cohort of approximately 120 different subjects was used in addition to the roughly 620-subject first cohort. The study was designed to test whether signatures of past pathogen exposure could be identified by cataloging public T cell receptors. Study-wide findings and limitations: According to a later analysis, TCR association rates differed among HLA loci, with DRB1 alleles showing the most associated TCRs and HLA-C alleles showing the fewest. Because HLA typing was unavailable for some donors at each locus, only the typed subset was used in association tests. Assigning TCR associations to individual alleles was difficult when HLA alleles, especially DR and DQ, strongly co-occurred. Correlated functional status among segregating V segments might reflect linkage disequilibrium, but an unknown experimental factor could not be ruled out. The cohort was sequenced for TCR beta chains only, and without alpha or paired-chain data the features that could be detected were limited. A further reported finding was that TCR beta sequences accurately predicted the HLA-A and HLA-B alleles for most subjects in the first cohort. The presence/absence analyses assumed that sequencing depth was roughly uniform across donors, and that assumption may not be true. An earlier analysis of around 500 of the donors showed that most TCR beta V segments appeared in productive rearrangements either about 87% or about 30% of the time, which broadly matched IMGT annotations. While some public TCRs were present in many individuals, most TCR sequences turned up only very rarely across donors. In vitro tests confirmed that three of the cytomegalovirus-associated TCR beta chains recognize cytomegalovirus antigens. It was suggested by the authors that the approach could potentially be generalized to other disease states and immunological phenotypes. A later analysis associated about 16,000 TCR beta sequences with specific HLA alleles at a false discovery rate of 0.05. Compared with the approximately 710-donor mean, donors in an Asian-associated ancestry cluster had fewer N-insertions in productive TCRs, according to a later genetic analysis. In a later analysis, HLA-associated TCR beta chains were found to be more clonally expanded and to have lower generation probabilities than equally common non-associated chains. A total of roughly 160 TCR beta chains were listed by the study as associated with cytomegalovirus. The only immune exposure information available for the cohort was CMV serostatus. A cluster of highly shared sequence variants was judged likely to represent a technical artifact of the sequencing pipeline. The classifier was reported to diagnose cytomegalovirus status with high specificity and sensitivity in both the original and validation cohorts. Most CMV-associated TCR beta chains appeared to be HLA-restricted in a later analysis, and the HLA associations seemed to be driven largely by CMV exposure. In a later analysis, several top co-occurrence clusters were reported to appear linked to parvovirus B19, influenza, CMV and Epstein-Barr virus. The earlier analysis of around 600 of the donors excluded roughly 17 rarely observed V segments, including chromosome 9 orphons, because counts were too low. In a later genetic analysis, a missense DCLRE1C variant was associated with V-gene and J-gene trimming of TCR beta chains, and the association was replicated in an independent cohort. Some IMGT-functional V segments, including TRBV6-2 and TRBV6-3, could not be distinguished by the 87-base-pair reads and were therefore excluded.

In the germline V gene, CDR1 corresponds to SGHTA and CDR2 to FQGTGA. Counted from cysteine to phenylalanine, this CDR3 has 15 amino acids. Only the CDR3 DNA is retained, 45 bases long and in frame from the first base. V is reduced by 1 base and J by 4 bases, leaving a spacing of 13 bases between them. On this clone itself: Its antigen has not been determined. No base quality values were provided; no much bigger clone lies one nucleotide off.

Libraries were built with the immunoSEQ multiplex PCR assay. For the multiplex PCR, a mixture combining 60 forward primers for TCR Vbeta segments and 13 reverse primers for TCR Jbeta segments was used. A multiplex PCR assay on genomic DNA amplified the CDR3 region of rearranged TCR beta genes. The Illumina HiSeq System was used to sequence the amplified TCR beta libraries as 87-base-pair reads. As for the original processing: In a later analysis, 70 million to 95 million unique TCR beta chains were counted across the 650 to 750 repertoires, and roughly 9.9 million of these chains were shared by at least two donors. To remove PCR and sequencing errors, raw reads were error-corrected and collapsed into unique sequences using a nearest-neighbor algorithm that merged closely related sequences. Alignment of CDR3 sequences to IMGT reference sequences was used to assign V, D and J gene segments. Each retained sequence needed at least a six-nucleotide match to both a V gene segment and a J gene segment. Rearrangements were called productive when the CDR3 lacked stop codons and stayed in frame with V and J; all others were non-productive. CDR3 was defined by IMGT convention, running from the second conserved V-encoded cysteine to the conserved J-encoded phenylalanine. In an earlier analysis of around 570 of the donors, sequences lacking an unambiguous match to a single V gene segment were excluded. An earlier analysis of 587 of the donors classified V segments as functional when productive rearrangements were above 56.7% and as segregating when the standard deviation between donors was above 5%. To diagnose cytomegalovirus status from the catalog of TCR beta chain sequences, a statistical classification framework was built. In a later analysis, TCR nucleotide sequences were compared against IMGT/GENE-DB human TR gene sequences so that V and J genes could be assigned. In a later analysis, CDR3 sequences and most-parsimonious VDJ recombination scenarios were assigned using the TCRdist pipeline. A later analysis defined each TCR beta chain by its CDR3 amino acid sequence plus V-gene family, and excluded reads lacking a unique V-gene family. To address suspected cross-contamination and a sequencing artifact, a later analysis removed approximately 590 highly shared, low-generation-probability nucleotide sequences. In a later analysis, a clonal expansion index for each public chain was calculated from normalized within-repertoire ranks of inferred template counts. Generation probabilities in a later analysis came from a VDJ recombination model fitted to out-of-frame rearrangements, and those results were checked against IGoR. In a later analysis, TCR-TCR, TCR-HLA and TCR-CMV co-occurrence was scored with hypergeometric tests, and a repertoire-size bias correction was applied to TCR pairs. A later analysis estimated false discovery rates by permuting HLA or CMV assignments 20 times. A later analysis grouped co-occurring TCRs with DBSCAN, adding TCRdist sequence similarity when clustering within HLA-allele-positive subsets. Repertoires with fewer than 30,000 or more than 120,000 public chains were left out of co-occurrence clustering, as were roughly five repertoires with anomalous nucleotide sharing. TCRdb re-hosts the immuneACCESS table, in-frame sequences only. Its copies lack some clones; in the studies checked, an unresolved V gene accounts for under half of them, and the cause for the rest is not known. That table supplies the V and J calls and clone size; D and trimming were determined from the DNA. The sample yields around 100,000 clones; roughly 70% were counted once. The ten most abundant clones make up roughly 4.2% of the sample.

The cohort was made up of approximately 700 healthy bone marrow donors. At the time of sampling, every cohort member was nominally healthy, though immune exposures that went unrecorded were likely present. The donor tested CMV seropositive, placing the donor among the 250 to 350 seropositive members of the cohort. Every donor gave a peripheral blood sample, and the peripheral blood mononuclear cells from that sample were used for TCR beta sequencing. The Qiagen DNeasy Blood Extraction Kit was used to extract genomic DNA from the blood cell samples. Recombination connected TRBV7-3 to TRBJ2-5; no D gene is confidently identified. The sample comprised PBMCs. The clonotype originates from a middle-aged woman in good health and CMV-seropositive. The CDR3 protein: CASSLSGTEGETQYF. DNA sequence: TGTGCCAGCAGCTTAAGCGGTACCGAAGGAGAGACCCAGTACTTC.